This TCR beta chain was documented in a study of T cell responses to AZD1222 COVID-19 vaccine. Germline V gives CDR1 GTSNPN, CDR2 SVGIG (reference sequence). The junction had 4 bases not matched to a gene; V was cut back by 0 bases and J by 8 bases. The CDR3 runs to 13 residues. TCRdb's table, derived via immunoSEQ multiplex PCR, lists solely in-frame clones and lacks some. The sample contains some 130,000 clones, 75% to 90% of which appear only once. The clonotype originates from an adult in good health. Source: peripheral blood, taken on day 0 of AZD1222 vaccination. The rearrangement joins TRBV30 to TRBJ1-2; 9 bases are shared with TRBD1. CDR3 sequence (DNA): TGTGCCTGGAGTGTACGACAGGGGGAGGGCTACACCTTC. Translation: CAWSVRQGEGYTF. The variable domain in full, completed from reference TRBV30 and TRBJ1-2, reads SQTIHQWPATLVQPVGSPLSLECTVEGTSNPNLYWYRQAAGRGLQLLFYSVGIGQISSEVPQNLSASRPQDRQFILSSKKLLLSDSGFYLCAWSVRQGEGYTFGSGTRLTVV.